Listed below are T cell receptor beta chains from one sample, sequenced in a study of regulatory T cells in long-lasting Graves disease. One entry per CDR3 protein results from TCRdb running MiXCR on the multiplex PCR reads. This sample yields more than 350,000 distinct CDR3 sequences, of which roughly a fifth are seen a single time; 14% belongs to the top ten. The material sequenced was peripheral blood mononuclear cells (PBMCs), taken when the disease was refractory, from a patient treated with antithyroid drugs. The receptors come from a female donor with Graves disease. Each CDR3 is given with its conserved first and last residue. A D gene is named only where the DNA matches it firmly. A clone size is listed for some rows: how often the clone was seen (once, few, many), or a class if it is expanded.

v_gene: TRBV2; j_gene: TRBJ2-3; d_gene: .; abundance: .; CDR3nt: TGTGCCAGCAACTCGGGACACCGCACAGATACGCAGTATTTT; CDR3aa: CASNSGHRTDTQYF
v_gene: TRBV2; j_gene: TRBJ2-7; d_gene: .; abundance: many; CDR3nt: TGTGCCAGCAGTCCTCAGAGGCAGGCTTCCTACGAGCAGTACTTC; CDR3aa: CASSPQRQASYEQYF
v_gene: TRBV20-1; j_gene: TRBJ1-5; d_gene: .; abundance: .; CDR3nt: TGCAGTGCTAGAGACAGAAATCAGCCCCAGCATTTT; CDR3aa: CSARDRNQPQHF
v_gene: TRBV12-3/TRBV12-4; j_gene: TRBJ2-2; d_gene: .; abundance: many; CDR3nt: TGTGCCAGCAGTTTAGAGGGAGTCGCCGGGGAGCTGTTTTTT; CDR3aa: CASSLEGVAGELFF
v_gene: TRBV5-1; j_gene: TRBJ2-2; d_gene: TRBD1; abundance: many; CDR3nt: TGCGCCAGCAGACCCGGACAGGGCACCGGGGAGCTGTTTTTT; CDR3aa: CASRPGQGTGELFF
v_gene: TRBV7-8; j_gene: TRBJ2-2; d_gene: .; abundance: few; CDR3nt: TGTGCCAGCAGCTTAGCTTTAGCGGTTCTTGCCGGGGAGCTGTTTTTT; CDR3aa: CASSLALAVLAGELFF
v_gene: TRBV12-5; j_gene: TRBJ1-5; d_gene: .; abundance: many; CDR3nt: TGTGCTAGTGCCCTCGGTAGCAATCAGCCCCAGCATTTT; CDR3aa: CASALGSNQPQHF
v_gene: TRBV2; j_gene: TRBJ1-2; d_gene: TRBD1; abundance: many; CDR3nt: TGTGCCAGCAGTCCAGGGGGCCCCGGCTACACCTTC; CDR3aa: CASSPGGPGYTF
v_gene: TRBV7-9; j_gene: TRBJ1-1; d_gene: TRBD1; abundance: .; CDR3nt: TGTGCCAGCAGCCCGTGGGTAACAGGGGCTGACACTGAAGCTTTCTTT; CDR3aa: CASSPWVTGADTEAFF
v_gene: TRBV3-1; j_gene: TRBJ1-1; d_gene: .; abundance: .; CDR3nt: TGTGCCAGCAGCAAAGGACAGAATCAACCCGAAGCTTTCTTT; CDR3aa: CASSKGQNQPEAFF
v_gene: TRBV4-1; j_gene: TRBJ2-7; d_gene: .; abundance: few; CDR3nt: TGCGCCAGCAGCCTATCCGGGACAAACAACGAGCAGTACTTC; CDR3aa: CASSLSGTNNEQYF
v_gene: TRBV12-3/TRBV12-4; j_gene: TRBJ1-1; d_gene: .; abundance: many; CDR3nt: TGTGCCAGCAGGAAATTTGAGACTGAAGCTTTCTTT; CDR3aa: CASRKFETEAFF
v_gene: TRBV3-1; j_gene: TRBJ2-7; d_gene: TRBD2; abundance: many; CDR3nt: TGTGCCAGCAGCCAAGAGGGCGGGAGGGCCTACGAGCAGTACTTC; CDR3aa: CASSQEGGRAYEQYF
v_gene: TRBV20-1; j_gene: TRBJ1-2; d_gene: TRBD1; abundance: many; CDR3nt: TGCAGTGCTAAAGGGGGACAGGCGGTCTATGGCTACACCTTC; CDR3aa: CSAKGGQAVYGYTF
v_gene: TRBV9; j_gene: TRBJ2-1; d_gene: TRBD1; abundance: once; CDR3nt: TGTGCCAGCAGCGTATCCACAGGGGGCGGAAACAATGAGCAGTTCTTC; CDR3aa: CASSVSTGGGNNEQFF
v_gene: TRBV27; j_gene: TRBJ2-7; d_gene: TRBD1; abundance: many; CDR3nt: TGTGCCAGCAGTGTAGGACAGGGCTACGAGCAGTACTTC; CDR3aa: CASSVGQGYEQYF
v_gene: TRBV6-1; j_gene: TRBJ1-2; d_gene: .; abundance: many; CDR3nt: TGTGCCAGCGGGCCCTTTTCTTACTATGGCCACACCTTC; CDR3aa: CASGPFSYYGHTF
v_gene: TRBV12-3/TRBV12-4; j_gene: TRBJ1-6; d_gene: TRBD1; abundance: many; CDR3nt: TGTGCCAGCAGTTTTGGACAGGGGTATTCACCCCTCCACTTT; CDR3aa: CASSFGQGYSPLHF
v_gene: TRBV7-9; j_gene: TRBJ2-5; d_gene: TRBD1; abundance: .; CDR3nt: TGTGCCAGCAGCCATAGAGTCGGATGGGACAGGGAGATATACCAAGAGACCCAGTACTTC; CDR3aa: CASSHRVGWDREIYQETQYF
v_gene: TRBV30; j_gene: TRBJ1-1; d_gene: .; abundance: few; CDR3nt: TGTGCCCGGAACGGCGAGGGGGGAGCTTTCTTT; CDR3aa: CARNGEGGAFF
v_gene: TRBV6-2/TRBV6-3; j_gene: TRBJ1-6; d_gene: .; abundance: few; CDR3nt: TGTGCCAGCAGTTACTACCGGGGGCAGGACAATTCACCCCTCCACTTT; CDR3aa: CASSYYRGQDNSPLHF
v_gene: TRBV28; j_gene: TRBJ1-1; d_gene: .; abundance: many; CDR3nt: TGTGCCAGCAGTTTACGCCGCGTGCACACTGAAGCTTTCTTT; CDR3aa: CASSLRRVHTEAFF
v_gene: TRBV20-1; j_gene: TRBJ2-5; d_gene: .; abundance: .; CDR3nt: TGCAGTGCTAGCGGGGGTGGAGAGACCCAGTACTTC; CDR3aa: CSASGGGETQYF
v_gene: TRBV6-1; j_gene: TRBJ2-7; d_gene: .; abundance: .; CDR3nt: TGTGCCAGCAGTATAGACAGGGAGCGGGTCTACGAGCAGTACTTC; CDR3aa: CASSIDRERVYEQYF
v_gene: TRBV2; j_gene: TRBJ2-4; d_gene: .; abundance: .; CDR3nt: TGTGCCAGCAGTCAGGGGGGGGGCGTTCAGTACTTC; CDR3aa: CASSQGGGVQYF
v_gene: TRBV2; j_gene: TRBJ2-5; d_gene: .; abundance: many; CDR3nt: TGTGCCAGCAGATTCGATCGGGGGACCCAGTACTTC; CDR3aa: CASRFDRGTQYF
v_gene: TRBV15; j_gene: TRBJ1-2; d_gene: .; abundance: many; CDR3nt: TGTGCCACCAGCAGAGCGGCAGGGCTCACCTTC; CDR3aa: CATSRAAGLTF
v_gene: TRBV5-1; j_gene: TRBJ1-2; d_gene: TRBD1; abundance: few; CDR3nt: TGCGCCAGCAGCTTGGGGGGACAGGGAAATCATGGCTACACCTTC; CDR3aa: CASSLGGQGNHGYTF
v_gene: TRBV2; j_gene: TRBJ1-6; d_gene: .; abundance: .; CDR3nt: TGTGCCAGCAGACAAGGACCGGGGAATAGGAATTCACCCCTCCACTTT; CDR3aa: CASRQGPGNRNSPLHF
v_gene: TRBV19; j_gene: TRBJ1-1; d_gene: .; abundance: many; CDR3nt: TGTGCCAGTAGTCATCGAACCAAGATTACTGAAGCTTTCTTT; CDR3aa: CASSHRTKITEAFF
v_gene: TRBV20-1; j_gene: TRBJ2-2; d_gene: TRBD1; abundance: .; CDR3nt: TGCAGTGCTAGAGATTACAGGGGGCTAAACGGGAAGCTGTTTTTT; CDR3aa: CSARDYRGLNGKLFF
v_gene: TRBV10-3; j_gene: TRBJ2-7; d_gene: TRBD2; abundance: many; CDR3nt: TGTGCCATCAGTCCGGGACTAGCGGGACACTACGAGCAGTACTTC; CDR3aa: CAISPGLAGHYEQYF
v_gene: TRBV6-5; j_gene: TRBJ2-5; d_gene: TRBD2; abundance: many; CDR3nt: TGTGCCAGCAGTTACTCGGGGGGAGGGCCGGGGACCCAGTACTTC; CDR3aa: CASSYSGGGPGTQYF
v_gene: TRBV2; j_gene: TRBJ2-1; d_gene: .; abundance: many; CDR3nt: TGTGCCAGCAGGGCCCTACCCGCCTACAATGAGCAGTTCTTC; CDR3aa: CASRALPAYNEQFF
v_gene: TRBV28; j_gene: TRBJ2-7; d_gene: TRBD2; abundance: many; CDR3nt: TGTGCCAGCAGTTTAACTAGCGGGAAGACCTACGAGCAGTACTTC; CDR3aa: CASSLTSGKTYEQYF
v_gene: TRBV5-1; j_gene: TRBJ1-1; d_gene: .; abundance: .; CDR3nt: TGCGCCAGCAGCTTCAACTCTATGAACACTGAAGCTTTCTTT; CDR3aa: CASSFNSMNTEAFF
v_gene: TRBV10-3; j_gene: TRBJ2-6; d_gene: TRBD2; abundance: few; CDR3nt: TGTGCCATCAGGCCCAACCAACTAGCGGGGGGCTCTGGGGCCAACGTCCTGACTTTC; CDR3aa: CAIRPNQLAGGSGANVLTF
v_gene: TRBV2; j_gene: TRBJ2-5; d_gene: TRBD2; abundance: many; CDR3nt: TGTGCCAGCAGTATAGCGGGAGGTGGTCAAGAGACCCAGTACTTC; CDR3aa: CASSIAGGGQETQYF
v_gene: TRBV28; j_gene: TRBJ2-2; d_gene: .; abundance: many; CDR3nt: TGTGCCAGCAGTCGACTGGGGGCCCCGAACACCGGGGAGCTGTTTTTT; CDR3aa: CASSRLGAPNTGELFF
v_gene: TRBV29-1; j_gene: TRBJ1-2; d_gene: .; abundance: many; CDR3nt: TGCAGCGTTGAGAAAGGGGACGGCTATGGCTACACCTTC; CDR3aa: CSVEKGDGYGYTF
v_gene: TRBV7-9; j_gene: TRBJ1-4; d_gene: .; abundance: .; CDR3nt: TGTGCCAGCAGCCTAGGTTTAGGGCGAAATGAAAAACTGTTTTTT; CDR3aa: CASSLGLGRNEKLFF
v_gene: TRBV5-6; j_gene: TRBJ2-7; d_gene: TRBD2; abundance: few; CDR3nt: TGTGCCAGCAGCTTGGACCGACTAGCGGGAGGGAATGACGAGCAGTACTTC; CDR3aa: CASSLDRLAGGNDEQYF
v_gene: TRBV7-2; j_gene: TRBJ1-1; d_gene: TRBD1; abundance: many; CDR3nt: TGTGCCAGCAGCTTAGTAGCACAGGGGGTTTTAAGGAACACTGAAGCTTTCTTT; CDR3aa: CASSLVAQGVLRNTEAFF
v_gene: TRBV29-1; j_gene: TRBJ2-5; d_gene: .; abundance: many; CDR3nt: TGCAGCGTAAAGGGGGGACAAGAGACCCAGTACTTC; CDR3aa: CSVKGGQETQYF
v_gene: TRBV6-1; j_gene: TRBJ2-7; d_gene: TRBD2; abundance: .; CDR3nt: TGTGCCAGCGGGCGAAACTTCGGACTAGCGACGGCCTACGAGCAGTACTTC; CDR3aa: CASGRNFGLATAYEQYF
v_gene: TRBV12-3/TRBV12-4; j_gene: TRBJ1-6; d_gene: .; abundance: many; CDR3nt: TGTGCCAGCAGTCCCGCGGCCGATTCACCCCTCCACTTT; CDR3aa: CASSPAADSPLHF
v_gene: TRBV19; j_gene: TRBJ1-2; d_gene: .; abundance: few; CDR3nt: TGTGCCAGTAGTACTCAGGACGCCCTTTACACCTTC; CDR3aa: CASSTQDALYTF
v_gene: TRBV9; j_gene: TRBJ1-1; d_gene: .; abundance: .; CDR3nt: TGTGCCAGCAGCGGGGGGACATCCAAGAGAGAAGCTTTCTTT; CDR3aa: CASSGGTSKREAFF
v_gene: TRBV20-1; j_gene: TRBJ2-6; d_gene: TRBD1; abundance: few; CDR3nt: TGCAGTGCTAGGGACTACAGGGGGACGAGTGGGGCCAACGTCCTGACTTTC; CDR3aa: CSARDYRGTSGANVLTF
v_gene: TRBV28; j_gene: TRBJ1-6; d_gene: .; abundance: many; CDR3nt: TGTGCCAGCAGTTTGACAAATTCACCCCTCCACTTT; CDR3aa: CASSLTNSPLHF
v_gene: TRBV5-4; j_gene: TRBJ2-7; d_gene: .; abundance: .; CDR3nt: TGTGCCAGCAGCTTCACTACAGGGATTGAGTACTTC; CDR3aa: CASSFTTGIEYF
v_gene: TRBV11-2; j_gene: TRBJ2-7; d_gene: TRBD2; abundance: many; CDR3nt: TGTGCCAGCAGCCCTATTCGGACGAGCGGGAACACCTACGAGCAGTACTTC; CDR3aa: CASSPIRTSGNTYEQYF